This entry is about one T cell receptor beta chain. Its antigen is still unknown. The source of the sample is a study of OX40 agonist ivuxolimab in advanced cancers. Across the study: Ivuxolimab was administered intravenously to patients at 0.01 to 10 mg/kg every 2 weeks. Partial responses occurred in three patients (one hepatocellular carcinoma, two cutaneous melanoma). A male proportion of over 70% was recorded, with mean age approximately 56 years and range roughly 20 to 90. Study conclusions and caveats: There was clonal expansion of CD4+ and CD8+ blood T cells by week 6 at 0.1 to 3.0 mg/kg.

TCRdb's copy holds only in-frame clones and misses some; the assay was immunoSEQ multiplex PCR. The sample holds about 84,000 clones; around nine tenths are singletons and the top ten take approximately 0.19%. The sample consisted of CD4+ or CD8+ T cells sorted from blood, taken in a trial of the OX40 agonist ivuxolimab. The clonotype originates from an adult with an advanced solid tumor such as melanoma, head and neck, liver or kidney cancer.

CDR3: CASSRQGAYGYTF. The CDR3 DNA sequence: TGTGCCAGCAGCCGACAGGGGGCCTATGGCTACACCTTC. The V gene is TRBV6-6, the J gene TRBJ1-2; TRBD1 matches 10 bases. V shed 6 bases and J 4 bases; nucleotides not matched to a gene: 2. Germline V gene data show CDR1 as MNHNY and CDR2 as SVGAGI (reference sequence). This CDR3 is built from 13 residues.